This T cell receptor beta chain came from a study of T-cell memory formation after mild COVID-19. TCRdb recomputed calls from the 5' RACE reads with MiXCR, one row per CDR3 protein. Altogether about 440,000 distinct CDR3 sequences are present, around 20% being singletons, with the ten largest covering around 9.2%. This clonotype has just a few counts. What it binds is unknown. Findings of the study overall: Pre-infection memory contained some responding clones, which suggested that cross-reactive memory had joined. Among CD4+ contracting clones, most were CM and EM, and CD8+ ones EMRA.

Trimming left V 8 bases short and J 2 bases short, with 12 bases between. This CDR3 region has 13 residues. The germline gives CDR1 MNHEY, CDR2 SMNVEV (reference sequence). The V call is TRBV27, the J call TRBJ1-1, with D perhaps matching TRBD1 (5 bases). This receptor was obtained from an adult woman who had mild COVID-19 (a few samples of this study predate the infection). Cell type and time point are not known. Sample: PBMCs or a T cell subset sorted from them (not recorded which). Written as DNA, the CDR3 is TGTGCCAGCTTCGGGACGGCCAACACTGAAGCTTTCTTT. Its translation is CASFGTANTEAFF.